This T cell receptor (beta chain) was sequenced in a study of control samples from healthy donors and cancer patients. CDR1 and CDR2 (germline): SGHAT, FQNNGV. V lost 4 bases, J lost 1 base, and 5 bases stayed unmatched. The CDR3 has 15 amino acids. Generated by immunoSEQ multiplex PCR, the TCRdb table keeps only in-frame clones and is missing some. The data hold over 150,000 clones, with 85% to 95% observed a single time. The sequencing sample was made of blood. This chain uses TRBV11-2 with TRBJ1-1; 8 bases map to TRBD1. The TCR comes from a woman aged 18-29 years in good health. CDR3 residues: CASSSGTGSNTEAFF. The CDR3 region has the DNA TGTGCCAGCAGCTCCGGGACAGGATCGAACACTGAAGCTTTCTTT.